What follows are 18 T cell receptor beta chains derived from one specimen sequenced in a study of T cells after yellow fever vaccination. TCRdb re-called the 5' RACE reads through MiXCR, storing one row per CDR3 protein. The data contain a few hundred thousand distinct CDR3 sequences, approximately 5.2% of them seen just once; the ten biggest clones take up less than 3.5%. Here the sequenced sample was CD4+ T cells sorted from PBMCs, taken on the day of the yellow fever booster vaccination. Receptors were obtained from a man younger than 35 who received the YFV17D yellow fever vaccine.

The genes are TRBV12-3 or TRBV12-4 and TRBJ1-5; D remains ambiguous. V lost 6 bases, J lost 5 bases, and 11 bases lay in between. CDR3 length: 13 amino acids. The CDR3 loop reads CASSREGYQPQHF. In DNA form, the CDR3 reads TGTGCCAGCAGCCGAGAGGGTTATCAGCCCCAGCATTTT.

The chain couples TRBV19 to TRBJ1-4; D remains ambiguous. The germline V and J ends were trimmed by 7 bases and 8 bases, with 14 bases remaining between them. The CDR3 is 13 amino acids. Germline V gene sequence: CDR1 LNHDA, CDR2 SQIVND (reference sequence). The CDR3 here is CASTESQREKLFF. DNA for the CDR3: TGTGCCAGTACGGAAAGTCAGCGGGAAAAACTGTTTTTT.

V gene TRBV6-5 combines with J gene TRBJ2-1; a possible D gene is TRBD2 (5 bases). The CDR3 is made up of 14 amino acids. Trimming cost V 0 bases and J 6 bases, with 9 bases left between them. Germline CDR1 and CDR2: MNHEY and SVGAGI. The CDR3 DNA reads as TGTGCCAGCAGTTACTCGAGGGTGCTCAATGAGCAGTTCTTC. This sequence encodes CASSYSRVLNEQFF.

In this sample, this clonotype turned up a few times. The CDR3 reads CASMNLQGAKGYTF. The DNA for the CDR3 is TGTGCCAGCATGAACCTCCAGGGGGCGAAGGGCTACACCTTC. V usage is TRBV6-6 and J usage is TRBJ1-2, with TRBD1 identical over 8 bases. With V trimmed by 7 bases and J by 8 bases, 12 bases remained unmatched. The CDR3 is 14 residues long. Per germline, CDR1 MNHNY and CDR2 SVGAGI (reference sequence).

This clonotype was counted between two and nine times. This chain joins TRBV27 and TRBJ2-7; 8 nucleotides agree with TRBD2. The germline CDR1 and CDR2 sequences are MNHEY and SMNVEV (reference sequence). The trim removed 8 bases at V and 3 bases at J, leaving 9 bases unmatched. The length of the CDR3 is 14 residues. CDR3 sequence reads: CASSNGGASYEQYV. In nucleotides, the CDR3 is TGTGCCAGCTCCAACGGGGGGGCTAGCTACGAGCAGTACGTC.

The chain combines TRBV9 with TRBJ2-6; D uncertain. V dropped 2 bases and J dropped 0 bases, with 12 bases sitting between them. CDR1 is SGDLS, CDR2 YYNGEE, per germline. The CDR3 is 17 amino acids. In nucleotides, the CDR3 is TGTGCCAGCAGCGTGGCCCCATCGGGCTCTGGGGCCAACGTCCTGACTTTC. This gives the protein CASSVAPSGSGANVLTF.

The gene calls are TRBV5-4 and TRBJ2-4; tentative D call: TRBD2 (6 bases). Germline values: CDR1 SGHNT, CDR2 YYREEE (reference sequence). V was clipped by 3 bases and J by 1 base, with 17 bases between them. There are 17 residues in the CDR3. The CDR3 protein is CASSSGGAGMAKNIQYF. In nucleotides, the CDR3 is TGTGCCAGCAGCTCGGGCGGGGCCGGGATGGCCAAAAACATTCAGTACTTC.

The gene calls are TRBV7-6 and TRBJ1-6; the D is unclear. Trimming pared 5 bases from V and 5 bases from J, leaving 13 bases between. The CDR3 has 15 residues. Germline V gene sequence: CDR1 SGHVS, CDR2 FNYEAQ. The CDR3 sequence: CASSLRDTDNSPLHF. Here the CDR3 DNA reads TGTGCCAGCAGCCTGCGAGACACCGATAATTCACCCCTCCACTTT.

This clonotype appeared a few times. The chain employs TRBV7-2 and TRBJ1-1, with a possible D match to TRBD1 (6 bases). V was clipped by 3 bases and J by 6 bases, with 8 bases between them. Germline loops: CDR1 SGHTA, CDR2 FQGNSA. The length of the CDR3 is 12 residues. The CDR3 DNA is TGTGCCAGCAGCTTTGGACAGTCTGAAGCTTTCTTT. Translation gives CASSFGQSEAFF.

This clonotype occurred a few times. The chain links TRBV20-1 to TRBJ2-7; D is perhaps TRBD2 (5 bases). CDR1 and CDR2 from the germline V gene are DFQATT and SNEGSKA (reference sequence). This CDR3 spans 13 amino acids. The V and J ends lost 1 base and 2 bases respectively, with 9 bases between them. CDR3 loop: CSARGGLAYEQYF. CDR3 DNA: TGCAGTGCTAGAGGAGGGTTGGCCTACGAGCAGTACTTC.

For the CDR3, the DNA is TGCAGCGTTGAAGGAGGAGGCGGTGGCTACACCTTC. Protein product: CSVEGGGGGYTF. The V and J genes are TRBV29-1 and TRBJ1-2; the D is unclear. CDR3 size: 12 residues. CDR1 is SQVTM and CDR2 is ANQGSEA in the germline V gene. The V and J ends lost 1 base and 7 bases respectively, with 10 bases between them.

The chain links TRBV12-3 or TRBV12-4 to TRBJ1-1, with D maybe TRBD1 (6 bases). This CDR3 is built from 13 residues. With 6 bases removed from V and 6 bases from J, the gap between germline ends came to 14 bases. CDR3 loop: CASRTTGTAEAFF. The CDR3 DNA reads TGTGCCAGCAGAACCACAGGGACTGCTGAAGCTTTCTTT.

This clonotype showed up many times. The V call is TRBV6-2 or TRBV6-3, the J call TRBJ2-7; TRBD1 is a possible D gene (7 bases). The CDR3 loop spans 16 amino acids. Germline V CDR1 and CDR2: MNHEY, SVGEGT. The V end lost 8 bases, the J end lost 0 bases, and 20 bases lay between the germline ends. The CDR3 region is CASRRVEGANSYEQYF. The CDR3 DNA reads as TGTGCCAGCCGTCGAGTGGAGGGGGCGAACTCCTACGAGCAGTACTTC.

This clonotype showed up many times. In nucleotides, the CDR3 is TGTGCCAGCAGAGAACCGGGACTGATCACAGATACGCAGTATTTT. Its translation is CASREPGLITDTQYF. The V call is TRBV12-3 or TRBV12-4, the J call TRBJ2-3; D is possibly TRBD2 (6 bases). This CDR3 has 15 residues. Between the trimmed V and J ends, which lost 6 bases and 2 bases, there was a span of 15 bases.

The chain carries TRBV2 and TRBJ1-2; no clear D. V dropped 4 bases and J dropped 8 bases, with 5 bases sitting between them. This CDR3 spans 10 amino acids. Germline V lookup: CDR1 SNHLY, CDR2 FYNNEI. In DNA form, the CDR3 reads TGTGCCAGCAGTGCCAGCGGCTACACCTTC. Its protein product is CASSASGYTF.

The rearrangement joins TRBV5-1 to TRBJ2-1; D unresolved. CDR3 length: 16 amino acids. The germline CDR1 and CDR2 sequences are SGHRS and YFSETQ. The V gene lost 5 bases and the J gene lost 2 bases, with 17 bases spanning the gap. The CDR3 nucleotides are TGCGCCAGCAGACCCGGACCCACCCAGGCCTACAATGAGCAGTTCTTC. Translated, it gives CASRPGPTQAYNEQFF.

This clonotype was seen a few times. V is TRBV7-2 and J is TRBJ1-5, with 7 bases lining up with TRBD1. The CDR3 runs 16 residues. Germline lookup yields CDR1 SGHTA and CDR2 FQGNSA. The J segment lost 0 bases and the V segment lost 1 base, leaving 3 bases of the junction unmatched. The DNA of the CDR3 is TGTGCCAGCAGCTTAGTTGGGACAGATAGCAATCAGCCCCAGCATTTT. This encodes CASSLVGTDSNQPQHF.

This clonotype was picked up many times. The chain recombines TRBV7-9 with TRBJ2-3; no reliable D call. Trimming pared 6 bases from V and 0 bases from J, leaving 28 bases between. The CDR3 is made up of 20 amino acids. The germline V gene has CDR1 SEHNR and CDR2 FQNEAQ (reference sequence). In DNA, the CDR3 is TGTGCCAGCAGTCTCGAGTCGTGGTTGGTATCGGTTGCTAGCACAGATACGCAGTATTTT. Translating gives CASSLESWLVSVASTDTQYF.